This T cell receptor beta chain emerged from a study of beta chain features in type 1 diabetes. Across the study: Patients were similar to healthy donors in age and gender (as well as in cell yields). Whole-study findings and limits: Type 1 diabetes patients had TCRB CDR3s that were shorter (moderately but significantly so) in all four CD4+ subsets.

This clone turned up a few times. Its antigen is unidentified. This same CDR3 is encoded by further DNA sequences in the sample. The sequenced template was cDNA made from the entire isolated RNA. Data came from immunoSEQ multiplex PCR; TCRdb stores just in-frame clones and leaves some out. The sample lists 680,000 or so clones, roughly a sixth occurring once. From germline, CDR1 is SGHTA and CDR2 FQGNSA. V was pared by 4 bases and J by 5 bases, with 5 bases between. The CDR3 covers 11 residues. This chain links TRBV7-2 with TRBJ1-2; D unresolved. The receptor comes from a man between 18 and 35 years old in good health. Sequencing input: naive CD4+ T cells from blood. The DNA for the CDR3 is TGTGCCAGCAGCTCCGGGTATGGCTACACCTTC. Amino acid sequence: CASSSGYGYTF.